A single sample is the source of the 5 T cell receptor beta chains below, sequenced in a study of regulatory T cells in long-lasting Graves disease. As for time point: persistent/refractory GD, antithyroid drugs over 5 years with positive TRAb. The TCR library was prepared using RNA isolated from PBMCs. According to the study, TCR beta libraries were built with iRepertoire HTBI primers and CDR3-region Arm-PCR. TCRdb processed the multiplex PCR reads anew with MiXCR; each CDR3 protein has one entry. The sample lists a few hundred thousand distinct CDR3 sequences, 23% seen once, with approximately 28% in the top ten. The source material was peripheral blood mononuclear cells (PBMCs), sampled when the disease was refractory, from a patient treated with antithyroid drugs. All receptors derive from a female donor with Graves disease.

This clonotype was counted many times. The chain employs TRBV28 and TRBJ1-6, with a tentative D call TRBD1 (6 bases). CDR1 is MDHEN and CDR2 is SYDVKM in the germline V gene. Trimming took off 3 bases at V and 9 bases at J, with 18 bases between the two ends. The CDR3 spans 16 residues. CDR3 amino acids: CASSFLLGQSGSPLHF. The CDR3 DNA reads TGTGCCAGCAGTTTTCTCCTGGGACAATCGGGTTCACCCCTCCACTTT.

This clonotype was picked up many times. V is TRBV20-1 and J is TRBJ2-5, with D possibly matching TRBD1 (5 bases). Germline CDR1 is DFQATT and CDR2 is SNEGSKA (reference sequence). V lost 0 bases, J lost 1 base, and 12 bases lay in between. This CDR3 contains 15 residues. The CDR3 protein is CSARDRVTGQETQYF. CDR3 in DNA: TGCAGTGCTAGAGATCGAGTAACAGGCCAAGAGACCCAGTACTTC.

This chain joins TRBV20-1 and TRBJ2-2, with TRBD2 matching over 8 bases. The germline V gene encodes CDR1 DFQATT and CDR2 SNEGSKA (reference sequence). J lost 7 bases, V lost 2 bases, and 6 bases had no gene match. The CDR3 consists of 14 residues. The CDR3 nucleotides are TGCAGTGCTAGACCGGGAGGGCCCGTCGGGGAGCTGTTTTTT. This translates into CSARPGGPVGELFF.

This clonotype was counted a few times. V is TRBV2 and J is TRBJ2-7, with D unresolved. Germline V gene sequence: CDR1 SNHLY, CDR2 FYNNEI. This CDR3 region has 12 residues. With 4 bases removed from V and 3 bases from J, the gap between germline ends came to 7 bases. CDR3 amino acids: CASSGEDYEQYF. DNA of the CDR3: TGTGCCAGCAGTGGAGAGGACTACGAGCAGTACTTC.

This rearrangement joins TRBV28 to TRBJ1-1; TRBD1 might be the D (5 bases). The V and J ends lost 5 bases and 8 bases respectively, with 15 bases between them. This CDR3 contains 13 residues. The germline CDR1 and CDR2 sequences are MDHEN and SYDVKM. CDR3 DNA sequence: TGTGCCAGCAGTGAAACCCTGGGGGTCGAAGCTTTCTTT. This encodes CASSETLGVEAFF.